These T cell receptor beta chains were read from a single sample in a study of T-cell memory formation after mild COVID-19. MiXCR, run by TCRdb on the 5' RACE reads, gives a single entry per CDR3 protein. This table holds 390,000 or so distinct CDR3 sequences, 16% found once. Sequenced input: PBMCs or a T cell subset sorted from them (not recorded which). The receptors here all came from a man aged 18 to 35 who had mild COVID-19 (a few samples of this study predate the infection). Cell type and time point are not known. Each CDR3 is given with its conserved first and last residue. D genes are given only for firm matches. Size is omitted from some rows. Given values are once, few, many or a class for expanded clones.

. TRBJ2-7 . TRBV7-3 CASSAVGGEGEQYF TGTGCCAGCAGCGCCGTTGGAGGAGAGGGCGAGCAGTACTTC
. TRBJ1-3 . TRBV5-6 CASSPYRTGNTIYF TGTGCCAGCAGCCCCTACAGAACTGGAAACACCATATATTTT
few TRBJ2-5 TRBD1 TRBV7-9 CASSPTGGYQETQYF TGTGCCAGCAGCCCCACAGGGGGCTACCAAGAGACCCAGTACTTC
few TRBJ1-6 . TRBV7-2 CASSQNNSPLHF TGTGCCAGCAGCCAGAACAATTCACCCCTCCACTTT
. TRBJ1-5 . TRBV20-1 CSASEGDVLQHF TGCAGTGCTAGTGAGGGGGACGTCTTGCAGCATTTT
few TRBJ2-1 . TRBV9 CASSLDASSYNEQFF TGTGCCAGCAGCCTCGACGCTAGCTCCTACAATGAGCAGTTCTTC
few TRBJ2-1 TRBD2 TRBV29-1 CSVEVGAGRYNEQFF TGCAGCGTTGAAGTAGGAGCGGGGAGGTACAATGAGCAGTTCTTC
. TRBJ1-2 . TRBV28 CASSSLSGTTTNYGYTF TGTGCCAGCAGTTCACTCTCCGGGACAACAACTAACTATGGCTACACCTTC
few TRBJ2-5 TRBD2 TRBV6-6 CASKDTGGGETQYF TGTGCCAGCAAGGACACGGGAGGGGGAGAGACCCAGTACTTC
few TRBJ2-1 . TRBV7-2 CASSQRYEQFF TGTGCCAGCAGCCAGAGGTATGAGCAGTTCTTC
. TRBJ1-5 . TRBV4-2 CASSQGPEPQHF TGTGCCAGCAGCCAAGGGCCGGAGCCCCAGCATTTT
few TRBJ2-7 TRBD2 TRBV5-1 CASSMAREGYEQYF TGCGCCAGCAGCATGGCTAGGGAGGGATACGAGCAGTACTTC
. TRBJ1-2 TRBD1 TRBV5-5 CASGPGGNYGYTF TGTGCCAGCGGTCCAGGGGGAAACTATGGCTACACCTTC
. TRBJ2-3 . TRBV12-3/TRBV12-4 CASSIQGDTQYF TGTGCCAGCAGCATACAGGGCGATACGCAGTATTTT
. TRBJ2-5 TRBD1 TRBV7-7 CASSSTGAADTQYF TGTGCTAGCAGCTCCACAGGGGCCGCCGATACCCAGTACTTC
. TRBJ1-4 . TRBV7-9 CASTSAGFVKLFF TGTGCCAGCACCTCGGCTGGTTTTGTAAAACTGTTTTTT
. TRBJ1-3 TRBD1 TRBV9 CASSTGGLGNTIYF TGTGCCAGCAGCACAGGGGGCCTTGGAAACACCATATATTTT
few TRBJ2-7 . TRBV5-1 CASSGVGASYEQYF TGCGCCAGCAGCGGTGTAGGGGCCTCCTACGAGCAGTACTTC
. TRBJ2-7 . TRBV7-8 CASSRYTDLSYEQYF TGTGCCAGCAGCCGATACACGGATTTAAGCTACGAGCAGTACTTC
. TRBJ1-6 . TRBV4-3 CASSQGGGYSPLHF TGCGCCAGCAGCCAAGGGGGAGGTTATTCACCCCTCCACTTT
many TRBJ2-2 TRBD2 TRBV5-1 CASTSGVTNTGELFF TGCGCCAGTACTAGCGGGGTAACTAACACCGGGGAGCTGTTTTTT
. TRBJ2-3 . TRBV29-1 CSVDRKLIADTQYF TGCAGCGTTGATCGAAAGTTAATCGCAGATACGCAGTATTTT
. TRBJ1-2 . TRBV6-6 CASSTPGRDGYTF TGTGCCAGCAGTACCCCCGGGCGAGATGGCTACACCTTC
few TRBJ2-3 . TRBV4-3 CASSAAQRVTDTQYF TGCGCCAGCTCCGCGGCGCAGCGGGTGACAGATACGCAGTATTTT
. TRBJ2-7 . TRBV7-2 CASSATGLYEQYF TGTGCCAGCAGCGCCACGGGACTCTACGAGCAGTACTTC
. TRBJ2-1 . TRBV12-5 CASGNLGVFSNEQFF TGTGCTAGTGGCAATTTGGGGGTCTTTTCAAATGAGCAGTTCTTC
few TRBJ1-5 . TRBV3-1 CASSQGGYSNQPQHF TGTGCCAGCAGCCAAGGAGGGTATAGCAATCAGCCCCAGCATTTT
few TRBJ2-1 . TRBV7-6 CARNLRDNSYNEQFF TGTGCCAGAAACCTGCGGGACAACTCCTACAATGAGCAGTTCTTC
many TRBJ2-6 . TRBV5-1 CASSSGSGANVLTF TGTGCCAGCAGTTCAGGGTCTGGGGCCAACGTCCTGACTTTC
. TRBJ1-2 . TRBV15 CATSRDPERVYGYTF TGTGCCACCAGCAGAGATCCAGAAAGGGTCTATGGCTACACCTTC
. TRBJ2-5 TRBD2 TRBV20-1 CSARDSGGQGETQYF TGCAGTGCTAGAGATTCGGGGGGGCAGGGAGAGACCCAGTACTTC
. TRBJ1-6 . TRBV6-5 CASSYGDLNSPLHF TGTGCCAGCAGTTACGGGGATCTGAATTCACCCCTCCACTTT
. TRBJ2-7 . TRBV15 CATSRDHGIDRSYEQYF TGTGCCACCAGCAGAGATCACGGGATTGACAGATCCTACGAGCAGTACTTC
. TRBJ2-1 TRBD2 TRBV4-2 CASSQPYSGPSGGEQFF TGTGCCAGCAGCCAACCATACAGCGGGCCTTCGGGGGGAGAGCAGTTCTTC
few TRBJ1-1 . TRBV11-1 CASRSPGREKAFF TGTGCCAGCAGATCTCCAGGCAGGGAGAAAGCTTTCTTT
. TRBJ1-2 . TRBV19 CASSIQGKDGYTF TGTGCCAGTAGTATTCAAGGCAAGGACGGCTACACCTTC
. TRBJ1-4 TRBD1 TRBV5-1 CASSLEQGALFF TGCGCCAGCAGCTTGGAGCAGGGGGCCCTGTTTTTT
many TRBJ1-1 . TRBV5-1 CASSLGQTNTEAFF TGCGCCAGCAGCTTGGGACAGACGAACACTGAAGCTTTCTTT
. TRBJ2-3 TRBD2 TRBV9 CASSVSSGGARTDTQYF TGTGCCAGCAGCGTGAGTAGCGGGGGGGCAAGAACAGATACGCAGTATTTT
few TRBJ1-5 TRBD1 TRBV6-6 CASTNQGVGVRHHPQHF TGTGCCAGCACCAACCAGGGGGTGGGGGTGAGGCATCATCCCCAGCATTTT
. TRBJ2-5 . TRBV4-2 CASSLTLGAGTQYF TGTGCCAGCAGCCTCACCTTAGGGGCAGGGACCCAGTACTTC
. TRBJ2-7 . TRBV6-5 CASSTRGPGIYEQYF TGTGCCAGCAGTACTCGGGGTCCAGGGATCTACGAGCAGTACTTC
many TRBJ2-1 . TRBV7-3 CASSLTEGEQFF TGTGCCAGCAGCTTAACGGAAGGGGAGCAGTTCTTC
. TRBJ1-4 . TRBV7-2 CASSPVGRPNEKLFF TGTGCCAGCAGCCCGGTGGGCCGGCCGAATGAAAAACTGTTTTTT
. TRBJ1-5 . TRBV15 CATTVSSGSEQPQHF TGTGCCACCACCGTTTCCTCGGGTTCGGAGCAGCCCCAGCATTTT
few TRBJ2-1 TRBD2 TRBV6-4 CASSDSGGSPHF TGTGCCAGCAGTGACTCGGGGGGGTCCCCACACTTC
. TRBJ2-3 . TRBV6-5 CASSYSSSDAGTDTQYF TGTGCCAGCAGTTACTCGTCATCCGACGCTGGCACAGATACGCAGTATTTT
few TRBJ2-1 . TRBV11-2 CASAISIEQFF TGTGCCAGCGCAATCTCTATCGAGCAGTTCTTC
few TRBJ2-5 . TRBV7-9 CASSLGVGYQETQYF TGTGCCAGCAGCTTAGGGGTCGGATATCAAGAGACCCAGTACTTC
. TRBJ2-7 . TRBV5-5 CASSRTQGHGYEQYF TGTGCCAGCAGCCGAACACAGGGACATGGCTACGAGCAGTACTTC
. TRBJ2-6 . TRBV5-1 CASSLTGDRGANVLTF TGCGCCAGCAGCCTAACCGGGGATCGTGGGGCCAACGTCCTGACTTTC
few TRBJ1-1 . TRBV19 CATHGRNTEAFF TGTGCCACCCACGGAAGGAACACTGAAGCTTTCTTT
few TRBJ1-1 . TRBV5-6 CASSLGWLNEAFF TGTGCCAGCAGCTTGGGTTGGTTAAACGAAGCTTTCTTT
. TRBJ2-2 . TRBV12-5 CASQGGFTGELFF TGTGCTAGTCAGGGGGGATTCACCGGGGAGCTGTTTTTT
. TRBJ2-7 TRBD1 TRBV20-1 CSAERVGTGLGYEQYF TGCAGTGCTGAAAGGGTCGGGACAGGGTTGGGCTACGAGCAGTACTTC
few TRBJ2-5 . TRBV7-7 CASSFGSSKTQYF TGTGCCAGCAGCTTCGGCAGCAGCAAGACCCAGTACTTC